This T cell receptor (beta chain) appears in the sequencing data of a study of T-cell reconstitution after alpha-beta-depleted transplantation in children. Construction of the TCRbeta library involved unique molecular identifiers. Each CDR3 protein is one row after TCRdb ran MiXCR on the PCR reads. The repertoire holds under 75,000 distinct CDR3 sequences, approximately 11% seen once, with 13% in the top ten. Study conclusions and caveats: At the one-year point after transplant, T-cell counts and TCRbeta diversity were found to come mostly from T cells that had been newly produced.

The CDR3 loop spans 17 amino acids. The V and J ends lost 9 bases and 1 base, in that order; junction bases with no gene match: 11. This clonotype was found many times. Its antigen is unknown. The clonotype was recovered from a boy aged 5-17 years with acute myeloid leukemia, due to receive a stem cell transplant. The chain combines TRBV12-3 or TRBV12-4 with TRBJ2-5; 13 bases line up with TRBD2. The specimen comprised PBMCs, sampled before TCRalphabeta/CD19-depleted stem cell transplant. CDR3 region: CARGGLAGPKSQETQYF. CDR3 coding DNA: TGTGCCAGGGGGGGACTAGCGGGACCTAAATCCCAAGAGACCCAGTACTTC.